This T cell receptor beta chain was sequenced during a study of somatic mutations in cytotoxic T cells in rheumatoid arthritis. Profiled with immunoSEQ multiplex PCR; TCRdb holds only in-frame clones, not every one. The table has 30,000 to 45,000 clones, 84% seen once; the top ten hold more than 2.5%. The CDR3 is 14 residues long. Germline CDR1 SQVTM, CDR2 ANQGSEA. Trimming cost V 6 bases and J 2 bases; bases outside gene matches: 5. The chain links TRBV29-1 to TRBJ2-5, with 11 bases fitting TRBD2. The sample taken for sequencing was CD8+ T cells sorted from blood. The TCR was taken from a middle-aged man in good health. The CDR3 DNA reads as TGCAGCGTGATTAGCGGGAGGGGGCAAGAGACCCAGTACTTC. Protein sequence: CSVISGRGQETQYF.